Listed below are T cell receptor beta chains from one sample, sequenced in a study of T cell responses to AZD1222 COVID-19 vaccine. Clones were sequenced by immunoSEQ multiplex PCR, and TCRdb holds only the in-frame ones, with some missing. The sample lists under 70,000 clones; roughly 70% were seen once. Source: peripheral blood, taken on day 0 of AZD1222 vaccination. The source of these receptors is an adult in good health. CDR3s include the opening cysteine and the closing phenylalanine or tryptophan. D genes are given only for firm matches. Clone size is given for some rows only: seen once, a few or many times, or a class if the clone is expanded.

d_call	clone_size	j_call	v_call	cdr3_nt	cdr3_aa
-	few	TRBJ2-1	TRBV24-1	TGTGCCACCAGTGCTCACGAGGGGACCTACAATGAGCAGTTCTTC	CATSAHEGTYNEQFF
TRBD2	once	TRBJ2-3	TRBV7-2	TGTGCCAGCAGCCCGGGACTAGCGGGAAGCACAGATACGCAGTATTTT	CASSPGLAGSTDTQYF
-	-	TRBJ2-7	TRBV12-3/TRBV12-4	TGTGCCAGCAGTCCCGGTCGTTGGGAGCAGTACTTC	CASSPGRWEQYF
-	-	TRBJ1-2	TRBV5-6	TGTGCCAGCACCCGGGAGCGGGATTACGGCTACACCTTC	CASTRERDYGYTF
-	-	TRBJ1-1	TRBV9	TGTGCCAGCAGCGTAGGAGGTGGGGACGCCAACACGAGGAACACTGAAGCTTTCTTT	CASSVGGGDANTRNTEAFF
TRBD2	few	TRBJ2-7	TRBV2	TGTGCCAGCCCCGGGGAGGGTCGGGAGCAGTACTTC	CASPGEGREQYF
-	-	TRBJ2-1	TRBV9	TGTGCCAGCAGCGTGTTTGCGGAGCCCTACAATGAGCAGTTCTTC	CASSVFAEPYNEQFF
-	once	TRBJ2-2	TRBV12-5	TGTGCTAGTGGTTTGCCAGCAGACACCGGGGAGCTGTTTTTT	CASGLPADTGELFF
-	-	TRBJ1-5	TRBV7-2	TGTGCCAGCAGCACAGGGAACAATCAGCCCCAGCATTTT	CASSTGNNQPQHF
-	-	TRBJ2-1	TRBV29-1	TGCAGCGTTGGCCTCAATGAGCAGTTCTTC	CSVGLNEQFF
TRBD1	-	TRBJ1-2	TRBV9	TGTGCCAGCAGCGACGGACAGGGGGCGCCTGGCTACACCTTC	CASSDGQGAPGYTF
-	once	TRBJ1-2	TRBV28	TGTGCCAGCAGTTTTCCCCTAGCCTATGGCTACACCTTC	CASSFPLAYGYTF
TRBD2	-	TRBJ2-3	TRBV18	TGTGCCAGCTCATCCCGAGCGGGAGGCACAGATACGCAGTATTTT	CASSSRAGGTDTQYF
-	-	TRBJ1-5	TRBV27	TGTGCCAGCAGTTGGGGTGGCAATCAGCCCCAGCATTTT	CASSWGGNQPQHF
-	-	TRBJ2-7	TRBV12-5	TGTGCTAGTGGTTTGGCCAGGGGAGGGGGCGAGCAGTACTTC	CASGLARGGGEQYF
-	-	TRBJ1-1	TRBV5-1	TGCGCCAGCAGCTTGAACTCAGGGGAGAACACTGAAGCTTTCTTT	CASSLNSGENTEAFF
-	-	TRBJ2-2	TRBV4-2	TGTGCCAGCAGCCGAGGGGACGGGAACACCGGGGAGCTGTTTTTT	CASSRGDGNTGELFF
-	few	TRBJ2-2	TRBV30	TGTGCCTGGAGTGATTGGCGCACCGGGGAGCTGTTTTTT	CAWSDWRTGELFF
TRBD1	once	TRBJ2-2	TRBV7-2	TGTGCCAGCAGCTCACACAGGGGGCGGTTGTCCGGGGAGCTGTTTTTT	CASSSHRGRLSGELFF
-	-	TRBJ2-1	TRBV5-6	TGTGCCAGCAGCGGGGGGGCTTTTGCCTACAATGAGCAGTTCTTC	CASSGGAFAYNEQFF
-	-	TRBJ2-1	TRBV20-1	TGCAGTGCTGCGTGGGGTAATGAGCAGTTCTTC	CSAAWGNEQFF
-	-	TRBJ1-1	TRBV29-1	TGCAGCGCTACGCAGGGGCGCATGAACACTGAAGCTTTCTTT	CSATQGRMNTEAFF
-	-	TRBJ1-2	TRBV28	TGTGCCAGCAGTTTACATAGTAACTATGGCTACACCTTC	CASSLHSNYGYTF
-	-	TRBJ2-3	TRBV5-6	TGTGCCAGCAGCAGGAGGAATTATATCACAGATACGCAGTATTTT	CASSRRNYITDTQYF
TRBD1	-	TRBJ1-4	TRBV5-4	TGTGCCAGCACCGGGACAGGGGGTACTGAAAAACTGTTTTTT	CASTGTGGTEKLFF
TRBD1	-	TRBJ1-5	TRBV19	TGTGCCAGTAGTACCACAGGGGGAGGTCAGCCCCAGCATTTT	CASSTTGGGQPQHF
TRBD1	-	TRBJ1-2	TRBV2	TGTGCCAGCACCGGGGACAGGGAGGGTTCGGGCTACACCTTC	CASTGDREGSGYTF
-	once	TRBJ2-3	TRBV5-1	TGCGCCAGCAGCTTGGGAGGGAGCACAGATACGCAGTATTTT	CASSLGGSTDTQYF
-	-	TRBJ2-1	TRBV3-1/TRBV3-2	TGTGCCAGCAGCATCAGGGGGGGGGCTCTGAATGAGCAGTTCTTC	CASSIRGGALNEQFF
TRBD1	-	TRBJ1-2	TRBV5-4	TGTGCCAGCCTACCGTCTGCAGGGGGGTATGGCTACACCTTC	CASLPSAGGYGYTF
-	-	TRBJ1-6	TRBV4-2	TGTGCCAGCAGCCAAGATGGGCCCCGAGGGGCGAATAATTCACCCCTCCACTTT	CASSQDGPRGANNSPLHF
-	-	TRBJ1-5	TRBV4-3	TGCGCCAGCAGCCAAGGGGCCGGGGGAAGCAATCAGCCCCAGCATTTT	CASSQGAGGSNQPQHF
TRBD2	-	TRBJ2-1	TRBV6-5	TGTGCCAGCAGTTATAGCGGGGGGGCGTGGGAGCAGTTCTTC	CASSYSGGAWEQFF
-	-	TRBJ2-2	TRBV5-6	TGTGCCAGCAGCCAACTCAACCGGGACGGCGGGGAGCTGTTTTTT	CASSQLNRDGGELFF
-	few	TRBJ1-1	TRBV12-3/TRBV12-4	TGTGCCAGCAGGGCTATAATGAACACTGAAGCTTTCTTT	CASRAIMNTEAFF
-	-	TRBJ1-5	TRBV30	TGTGCCTGGGATACTTACAGTTCCCCAAAGCATTTT	CAWDTYSSPKHF
-	-	TRBJ2-2	TRBV19	TGTGCCAGTAGTATCATGGTTTCCGCCAGAACCGGGGAGCTGTTTTTT	CASSIMVSARTGELFF
-	-	TRBJ2-1	TRBV7-9	TGTGCCAGCAGCTCCCCACTTGACAATGAGCAGTTCTTC	CASSSPLDNEQFF
TRBD2	-	TRBJ2-7	TRBV7-8	TGTGCCAGCAACCTAGGGAGGGGATTTTCCTACGAGCAGTACTTC	CASNLGRGFSYEQYF
-	-	TRBJ2-1	TRBV4-3	TGCGCCAGCAGCCATTGGACTCTAAGCTCCTACAATGAGCAGTTCTTC	CASSHWTLSSYNEQFF
-	-	TRBJ2-7	TRBV18	TGTGCCAGCTCACCTGGAGCCTACGAGCAGTACTTC	CASSPGAYEQYF
TRBD1	-	TRBJ2-1	TRBV3-1/TRBV3-2	TGTGCCAGCAGCCGTGGACAGGATTACAATGAGCAGTTCTTC	CASSRGQDYNEQFF
TRBD1	-	TRBJ2-7	TRBV7-2	TGTGCCAGCAGCTTAGGACAGGGTGACTACGAGCAGTACTTC	CASSLGQGDYEQYF
-	-	TRBJ1-1	TRBV5-4	TGTGCCAGCAGCTTGGACAGAAGGAACACTGAAGCTTTCTTT	CASSLDRRNTEAFF
-	-	TRBJ1-6	TRBV4-1	TGCGCCAGCAGCTTCGATACCTATAATTCACCCCTCCACTTT	CASSFDTYNSPLHF
-	-	TRBJ1-3	TRBV6-1	TGTGCCAGCAGTGAAGCCCGGACAGAGAAAAGTTTT	CASSEARTEKSF
-	once	TRBJ1-5	TRBV5-1	TGCGCCAGCAGCTTGGGGACAGCGAATCAGCCCCAGCATTTT	CASSLGTANQPQHF
TRBD1	few	TRBJ2-2	TRBV4-3	TGCGCCAGCAGCCAAGATGAGGGGGCGTACACCGGGGAGCTGTTTTTT	CASSQDEGAYTGELFF
-	once	TRBJ2-1	TRBV7-9	TGTGCCAGCCTCGAGGGGGACGACAATGAGCAGTTCTTC	CASLEGDDNEQFF
-	-	TRBJ1-6	TRBV25-1	TGTGCCAGCTCACGGGCCCTAGGATCACCCCTCCACTTT	CASSRALGSPLHF
-	-	TRBJ1-5	TRBV5-5	TGTGCCAGCAGCTTCGAGGGGGATCAGCCCCAGCATTTT	CASSFEGDQPQHF